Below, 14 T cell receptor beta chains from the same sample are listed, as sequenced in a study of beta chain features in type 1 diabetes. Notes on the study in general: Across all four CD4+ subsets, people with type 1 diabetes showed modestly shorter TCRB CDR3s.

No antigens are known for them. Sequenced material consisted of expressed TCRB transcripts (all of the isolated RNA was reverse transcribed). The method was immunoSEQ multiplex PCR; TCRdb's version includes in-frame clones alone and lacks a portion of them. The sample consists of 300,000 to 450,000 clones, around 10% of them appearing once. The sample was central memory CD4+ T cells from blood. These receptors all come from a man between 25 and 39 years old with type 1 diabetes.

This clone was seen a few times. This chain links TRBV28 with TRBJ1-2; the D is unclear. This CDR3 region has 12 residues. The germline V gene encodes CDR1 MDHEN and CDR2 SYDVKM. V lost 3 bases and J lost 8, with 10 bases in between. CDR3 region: CASSFQGAGYTF. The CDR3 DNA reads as TGTGCCAGCAGTTTCCAAGGCGCCGGCTACACCTTC.

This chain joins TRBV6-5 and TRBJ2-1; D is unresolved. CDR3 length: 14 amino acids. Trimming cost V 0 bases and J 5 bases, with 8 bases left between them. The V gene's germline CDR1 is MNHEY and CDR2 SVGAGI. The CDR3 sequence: CASSYSSADNEQFF. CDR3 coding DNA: TGTGCCAGCAGTTACTCATCAGCTGACAATGAGCAGTTCTTC.

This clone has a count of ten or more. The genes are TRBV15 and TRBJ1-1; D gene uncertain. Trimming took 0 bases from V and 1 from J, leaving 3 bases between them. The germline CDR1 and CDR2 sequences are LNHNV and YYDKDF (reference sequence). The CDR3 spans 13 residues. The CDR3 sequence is CATSREANTEAFF. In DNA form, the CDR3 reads TGTGCCACCAGCAGAGAAGCGAACACTGAAGCTTTCTTT.

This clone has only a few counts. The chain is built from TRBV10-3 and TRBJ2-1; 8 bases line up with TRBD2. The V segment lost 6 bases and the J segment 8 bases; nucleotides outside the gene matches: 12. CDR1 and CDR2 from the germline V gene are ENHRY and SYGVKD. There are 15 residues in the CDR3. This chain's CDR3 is CAIRGFGSGNDEQFF. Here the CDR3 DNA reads TGTGCCATCAGGGGGTTTGGTAGCGGGAACGATGAGCAGTTCTTC.

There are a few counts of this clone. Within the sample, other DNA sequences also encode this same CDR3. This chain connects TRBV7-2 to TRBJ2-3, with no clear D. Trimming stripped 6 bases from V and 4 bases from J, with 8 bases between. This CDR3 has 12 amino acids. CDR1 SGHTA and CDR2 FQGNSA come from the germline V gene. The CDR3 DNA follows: TGTGCCAGCAGGGGTGGGTCAGATACGCAGTATTTT. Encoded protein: CASRGGSDTQYF.

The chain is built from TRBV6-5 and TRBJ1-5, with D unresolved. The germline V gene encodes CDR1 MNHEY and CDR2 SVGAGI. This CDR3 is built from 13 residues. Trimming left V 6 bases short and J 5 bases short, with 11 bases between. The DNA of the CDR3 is TGTGCCAGCAGCTCTCGTAGGGATCAGCCCCAGCATTTT. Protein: CASSSRRDQPQHF.

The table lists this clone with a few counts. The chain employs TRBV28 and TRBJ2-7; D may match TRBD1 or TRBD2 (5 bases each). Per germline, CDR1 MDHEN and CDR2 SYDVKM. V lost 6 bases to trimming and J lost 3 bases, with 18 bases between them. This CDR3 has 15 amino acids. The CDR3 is CASRLGTGLGYEQYF. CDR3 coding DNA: TGTGCCAGCAGACTAGGGACGGGGCTCGGCTACGAGCAGTACTTC.

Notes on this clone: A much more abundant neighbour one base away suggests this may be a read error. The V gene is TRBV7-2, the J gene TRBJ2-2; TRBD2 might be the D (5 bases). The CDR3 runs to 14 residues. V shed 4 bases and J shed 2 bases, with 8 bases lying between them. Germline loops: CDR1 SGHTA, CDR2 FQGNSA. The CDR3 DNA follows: TGTGCCAGCAGCTCCGGGATAAACACCGGGGAGCTGTTTTTT. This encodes CASSSGINTGELFF.

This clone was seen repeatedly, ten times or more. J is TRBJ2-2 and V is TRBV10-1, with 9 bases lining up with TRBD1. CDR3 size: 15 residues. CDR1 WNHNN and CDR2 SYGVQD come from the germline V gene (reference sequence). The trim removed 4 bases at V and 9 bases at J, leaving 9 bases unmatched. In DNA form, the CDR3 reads TGCGCCAGCAGTGGAACAGGGGGCGGCAAAAGGGAGCTGTTTTTT. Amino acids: CASSGTGGGKRELFF.

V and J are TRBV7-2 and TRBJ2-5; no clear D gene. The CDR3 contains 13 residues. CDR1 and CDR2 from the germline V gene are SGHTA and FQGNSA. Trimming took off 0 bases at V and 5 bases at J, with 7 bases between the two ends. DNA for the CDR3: TGTGCCAGCAGCTTAGCAGGGTACGAGACCCAGTACTTC. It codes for CASSLAGYETQYF.

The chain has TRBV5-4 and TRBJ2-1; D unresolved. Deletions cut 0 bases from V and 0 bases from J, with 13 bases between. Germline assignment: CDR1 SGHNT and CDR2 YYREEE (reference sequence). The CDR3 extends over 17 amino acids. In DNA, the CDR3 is TGTGCCAGCAGCTTGGACGTAAGTGGTAGCTCCTACAATGAGCAGTTCTTC. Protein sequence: CASSLDVSGSSYNEQFF. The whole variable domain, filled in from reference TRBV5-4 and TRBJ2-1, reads ETGVTQSPTHLIKTRGQQVTLRCSSQSGHNTVSWYQQALGQGPQFIFQYYREEENGRGNFPPRFSGLQFPNYSSELNVNALELDDSALYLCASSLDVSGSSYNEQFFGPGTRLTVL.

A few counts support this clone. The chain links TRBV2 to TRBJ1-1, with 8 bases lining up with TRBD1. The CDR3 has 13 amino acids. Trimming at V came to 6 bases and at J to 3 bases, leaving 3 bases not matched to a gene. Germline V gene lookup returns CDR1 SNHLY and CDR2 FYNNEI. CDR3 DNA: TGTGCCAGCAGCGGACAGGGTTACACTGAAGCTTTCTTT. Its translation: CASSGQGYTEAFF.

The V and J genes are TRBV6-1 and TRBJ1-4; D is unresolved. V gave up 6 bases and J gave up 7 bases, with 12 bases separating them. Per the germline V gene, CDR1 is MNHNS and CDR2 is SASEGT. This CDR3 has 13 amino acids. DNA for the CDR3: TGTGCCAGCAGCCCCGTTACACCTGAAAAACTGTTTTTT. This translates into CASSPVTPEKLFF.

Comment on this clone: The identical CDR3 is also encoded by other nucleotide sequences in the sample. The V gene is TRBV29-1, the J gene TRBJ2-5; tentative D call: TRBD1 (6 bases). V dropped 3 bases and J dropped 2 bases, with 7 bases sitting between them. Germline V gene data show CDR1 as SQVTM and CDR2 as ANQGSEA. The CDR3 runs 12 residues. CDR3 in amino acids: CSVDRGQETQYF. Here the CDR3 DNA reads TGCAGCGTTGACAGGGGTCAAGAGACCCAGTACTTC.